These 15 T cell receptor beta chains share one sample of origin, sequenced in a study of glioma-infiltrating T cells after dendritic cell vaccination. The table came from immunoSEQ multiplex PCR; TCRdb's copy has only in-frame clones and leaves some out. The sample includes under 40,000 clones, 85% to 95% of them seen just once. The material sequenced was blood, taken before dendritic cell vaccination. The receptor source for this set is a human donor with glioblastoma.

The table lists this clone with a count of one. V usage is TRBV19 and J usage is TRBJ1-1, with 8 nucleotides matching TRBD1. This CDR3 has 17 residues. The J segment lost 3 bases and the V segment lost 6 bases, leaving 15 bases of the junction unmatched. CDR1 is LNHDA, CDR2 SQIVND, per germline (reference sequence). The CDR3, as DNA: TGTGCCAGTAGCCGCTCTTTAGGGGAGACAGGGGACACTGAAGCTTTCTTT. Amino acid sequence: CASSRSLGETGDTEAFF.

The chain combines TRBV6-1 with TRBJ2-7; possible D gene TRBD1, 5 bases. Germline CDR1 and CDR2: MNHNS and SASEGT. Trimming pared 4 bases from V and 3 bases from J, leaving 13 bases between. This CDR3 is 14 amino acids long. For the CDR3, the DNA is TGTGCCAGCAGTGGTCCAGGGAACTACTACGAGCAGTACTTC. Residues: CASSGPGNYYEQYF.

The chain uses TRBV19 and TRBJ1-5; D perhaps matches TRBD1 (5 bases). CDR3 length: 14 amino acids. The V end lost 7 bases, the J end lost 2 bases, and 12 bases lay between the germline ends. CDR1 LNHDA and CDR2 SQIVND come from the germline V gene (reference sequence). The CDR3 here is CASTMTGGNQPQHF. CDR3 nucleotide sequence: TGTGCCAGTACCATGACGGGGGGCAATCAGCCCCAGCATTTT.

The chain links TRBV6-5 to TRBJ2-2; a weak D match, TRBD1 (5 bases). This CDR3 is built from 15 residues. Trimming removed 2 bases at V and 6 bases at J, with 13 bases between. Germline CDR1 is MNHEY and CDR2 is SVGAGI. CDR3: CASSYVTPGSGELFF. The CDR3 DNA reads TGTGCCAGCAGTTACGTGACCCCAGGGTCCGGGGAGCTGTTTTTT.

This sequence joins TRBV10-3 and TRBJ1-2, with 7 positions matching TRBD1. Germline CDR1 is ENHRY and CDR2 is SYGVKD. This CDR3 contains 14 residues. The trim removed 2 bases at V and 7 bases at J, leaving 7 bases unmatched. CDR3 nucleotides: TGTGCCATCAGTGAGAATCAGGGGGTGAGTGGCTACACCTTC. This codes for CAISENQGVSGYTF.

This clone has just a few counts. The CDR3 bases are TGTGCCAGCAGCCCTCCCGACAGGGGGGCTACTTATGGCTACACCTTC. It codes for CASSPPDRGATYGYTF. The rearrangement links TRBV5-4 to TRBJ1-2; 9 nucleotides agree with TRBD1. Germline V gene lookup returns CDR1 SGHNT and CDR2 YYREEE (reference sequence). CDR3 length: 16 residues. The V segment lost 4 bases and the J segment 5 bases; nucleotides outside the gene matches: 12.

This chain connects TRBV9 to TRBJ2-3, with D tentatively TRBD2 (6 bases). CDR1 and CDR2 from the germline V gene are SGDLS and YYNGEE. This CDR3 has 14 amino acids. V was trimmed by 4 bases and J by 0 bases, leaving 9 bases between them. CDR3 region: CASSWDLSTDTQYF. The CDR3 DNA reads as TGTGCCAGCAGCTGGGACTTAAGCACAGATACGCAGTATTTT.

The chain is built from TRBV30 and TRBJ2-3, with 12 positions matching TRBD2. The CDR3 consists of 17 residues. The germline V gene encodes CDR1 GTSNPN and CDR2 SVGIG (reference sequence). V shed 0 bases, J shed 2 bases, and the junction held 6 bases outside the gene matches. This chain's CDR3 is CAWSVPRLAGVTDTQYF. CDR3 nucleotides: TGTGCCTGGAGTGTACCTCGACTAGCGGGGGTCACAGATACGCAGTATTTT.

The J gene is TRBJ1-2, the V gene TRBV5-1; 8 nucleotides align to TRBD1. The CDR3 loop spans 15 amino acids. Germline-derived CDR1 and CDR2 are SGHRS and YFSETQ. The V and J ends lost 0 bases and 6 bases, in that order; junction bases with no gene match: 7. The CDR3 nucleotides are TGCGCCAGCAGCTTGGCAGGGGGCAGGGAGAATGGCTACACCTTC. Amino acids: CASSLAGGRENGYTF.

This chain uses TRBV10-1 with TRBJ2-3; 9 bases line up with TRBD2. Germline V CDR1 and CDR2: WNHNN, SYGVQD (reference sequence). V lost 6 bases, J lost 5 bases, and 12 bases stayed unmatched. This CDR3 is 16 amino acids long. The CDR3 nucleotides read TGCGCCAGCAGGTTGTTCGTGCGGGGGGGCGGAGATACGCAGTATTTT. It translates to CASRLFVRGGGDTQYF.

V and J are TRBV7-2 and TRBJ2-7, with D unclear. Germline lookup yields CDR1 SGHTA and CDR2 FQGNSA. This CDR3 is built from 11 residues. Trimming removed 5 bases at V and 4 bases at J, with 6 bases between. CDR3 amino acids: CASSPQYEQYF. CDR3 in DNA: TGTGCCAGCAGCCCCCAGTACGAGCAGTACTTC.

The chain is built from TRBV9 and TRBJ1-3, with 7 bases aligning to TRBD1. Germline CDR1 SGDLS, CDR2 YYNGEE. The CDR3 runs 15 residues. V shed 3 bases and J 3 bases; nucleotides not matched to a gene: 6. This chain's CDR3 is CASSASDRVGNTIYF. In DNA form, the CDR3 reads TGTGCCAGCAGCGCGTCTGACAGGGTTGGAAACACCATATATTTT.

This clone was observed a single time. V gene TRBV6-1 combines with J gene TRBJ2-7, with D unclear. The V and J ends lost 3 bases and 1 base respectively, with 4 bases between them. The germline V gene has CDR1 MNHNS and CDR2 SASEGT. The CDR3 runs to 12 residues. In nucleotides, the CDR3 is TGTGCCAGCAGTGAGACTTCCTACGAGCAGTACTTC. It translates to CASSETSYEQYF.

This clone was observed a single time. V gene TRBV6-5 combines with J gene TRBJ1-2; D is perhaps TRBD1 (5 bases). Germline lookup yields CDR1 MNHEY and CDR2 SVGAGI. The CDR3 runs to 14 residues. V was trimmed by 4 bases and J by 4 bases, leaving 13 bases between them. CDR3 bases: TGTGCCAGCAGTTCACAGGCGAAAGTCTATGGCTACACCTTC. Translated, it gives CASSSQAKVYGYTF.

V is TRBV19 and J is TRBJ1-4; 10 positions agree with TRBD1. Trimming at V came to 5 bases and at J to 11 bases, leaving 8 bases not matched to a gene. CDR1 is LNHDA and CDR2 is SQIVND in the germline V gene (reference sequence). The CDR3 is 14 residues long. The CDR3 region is CASSDTGTGDKLFF. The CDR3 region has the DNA TGTGCCAGTAGTGACACCGGGACAGGGGATAAACTGTTTTTT.